These 15 T cell receptor beta chains came from one sample sequenced in a study of blood T cell repertoires in COVID-19. Data came from immunoSEQ multiplex PCR; TCRdb stores just in-frame clones and leaves some out. The data contain around 150,000 clones, about 90% of them singletons. The sample was peripheral blood. The receptors come from a man under 40 with COVID-19, enrolled during active disease.

This chain links TRBV5-4 with TRBJ1-4, with D uncertain. The CDR3 is 14 residues long. The germline V and J ends were trimmed by 2 bases and 0 bases, with 5 bases remaining between them. Per germline, CDR1 SGHNT and CDR2 YYREEE (reference sequence). The CDR3 nucleotides are TGTGCCAGCAGCTTCGGGTCAACTAATGAAAAACTGTTTTTT. Translation: CASSFGSTNEKLFF.

The CDR3 DNA sequence: TGTGCCAGCAGCTTAGGGACGGTGCGGGGAGGCTCCTACGAGCAGTACTTC. Translating gives CASSLGTVRGGSYEQYF. The chain links TRBV11-2 to TRBJ2-7; TRBD2 might be the D (6 bases). CDR1 is SGHAT and CDR2 is FQNNGV in the germline V gene. V was cut by 1 base and J by 0 bases, with 16 bases left in between. The CDR3 has 17 residues.

This sequence joins TRBV6-2 or TRBV6-3 and TRBJ1-1; a weak D match, TRBD1 (6 bases). Trimming shortened V by 2 bases and J by 1 base, and 20 bases separated the two germline ends. Germline assignment: CDR1 MNHEY and CDR2 SVGEGT. This CDR3 comprises 18 residues. CDR3 in DNA: TGTGCCAGCAGTTACCCCATAGGGGGGGCGTTAAGGAACACTGAAGCTTTCTTT. It is translated as CASSYPIGGALRNTEAFF.

The chain couples TRBV7-9 to TRBJ2-2, with 7 bases fitting TRBD1. CDR1 is SEHNR, CDR2 FQNEAQ, per germline (reference sequence). J gave up 2 bases and V 2 bases, and 5 bases lay outside the gene matches. The CDR3 is made up of 16 amino acids. The CDR3 DNA reads TGTGCCAGCAGCTTATACAGGGGCCGTAACACCGGGGAGCTGTTTTTT. Amino acid sequence: CASSLYRGRNTGELFF.

The sample holds one count of this clone. J is TRBJ2-1 and V is TRBV7-3; 7 bases align to TRBD2. Unmatched junction bases numbered 5, after V lost 5 bases and J lost 10 bases. The CDR3 loop spans 12 amino acids. The V gene's germline CDR1 is SGHTA and CDR2 FQGTGA. The CDR3 DNA follows: TGTGCCAGCAGCCCCGGACTAGGGGAGCAGTTCTTC. Its protein product is CASSPGLGEQFF. Full variable domain (rest looked up from reference TRBV7-3 and TRBJ2-1): GAGVSQTPSNKVTEKGKYVELRCDPISGHTALYWYRQSLGQGPEFLIYFQGTGAADDSGLPNDRFFAVRPEGSVSTLKIQRTERGDSAVYLCASSPGLGEQFFGPGTRLTVL.

V is TRBV27 and J is TRBJ2-1, with D perhaps matching TRBD1 (6 bases). CDR3 length: 15 residues. Germline V CDR1 and CDR2: MNHEY, SMNVEV (reference sequence). V was pared by 2 bases and J by 6 bases, with 14 bases between. CDR3 nucleotides: TGTGCCAGCAGTTTACAGGGGTATCCCACCAATGAGCAGTTCTTC. Translation gives CASSLQGYPTNEQFF.

The rearrangement joins TRBV7-9 to TRBJ2-7; D uncertain. CDR3 length equals 11 residues. From germline, CDR1 is SEHNR and CDR2 FQNEAQ (reference sequence). Trimming cost V 5 bases and J 2 bases, with 4 bases left between them. For the CDR3, the DNA is TGTGCCAGCAGCCTAACCTACGAGCAGTACTTC. Translated, it gives CASSLTYEQYF.

CDR3 in DNA: TGTGCCAGCAGTCAGGCCCTTTACTACGAGCAGTACTTC. Translation: CASSQALYYEQYF. This sequence joins TRBV27 and TRBJ2-7; no clear D gene. The length of the CDR3 is 13 residues. The V gene lost 5 bases and the J gene lost 3 bases, with 11 bases spanning the gap. Germline CDR1 MNHEY, CDR2 SMNVEV (reference sequence).

This clone is a singleton in its sample. This chain connects TRBV6-2 or TRBV6-3 to TRBJ2-7; possible D gene TRBD1, 6 bases. V lost 0 bases and J lost 2, with 14 bases in between. Germline CDR1 MNHEY, CDR2 SVGEGT. The length of the CDR3 is 16 residues. CDR3 sequence reads: CASSYSVRGPTYEQYF. DNA of the CDR3: TGTGCCAGCAGTTACTCGGTCAGGGGTCCCACCTACGAGCAGTACTTC.

The chain combines TRBV20-1 with TRBJ1-5, with a tentative D call TRBD1 (6 bases). The CDR3 runs 16 residues. V dropped 3 bases and J dropped 5 bases, with 20 bases sitting between them. From germline, CDR1 is DFQATT and CDR2 SNEGSKA (reference sequence). DNA for the CDR3: TGCAGTGCTAGTCGACCCAAAACAGGGAGGGATCAGCCCCAGCATTTT. It translates to CSASRPKTGRDQPQHF.

The chain carries TRBV11-2 and TRBJ1-2, with 8 bases lining up with TRBD1. V lost 5 bases, J lost 4 bases, and 3 bases stayed unmatched. The CDR3 consists of 13 residues. Germline-derived CDR1 and CDR2 are SGHAT and FQNNGV. CDR3 DNA sequence: TGTGCCAGCAGCCCCAGGGGGCTCTATGGCTACACCTTC. Translated, it gives CASSPRGLYGYTF.

The J gene is TRBJ2-7, the V gene TRBV6-6, with D perhaps matching TRBD2 (7 bases). Trimming removed 6 bases from V and 9 bases from J, with 21 bases in between. CDR1 is MNHNY and CDR2 is SVGAGI in the germline V gene (reference sequence). CDR3 size: 14 residues. CDR3 nucleotide sequence: TGTGCCAGCAGCTGGGGGGGAACAGGGTTGGGGCAGTACTTC. Translation: CASSWGGTGLGQYF.

The chain combines TRBV12-3 or TRBV12-4 with TRBJ2-7; 7 bases fit TRBD1. V dropped 6 bases and J dropped 6; count of bases not matched to a gene: 5. CDR3 length: 12 amino acids. The CDR3, as DNA: TGTGCCAGCAGCAGACAGGGAAGCGAGCAGTACTTC. It translates to CASSRQGSEQYF.

V usage is TRBV6-5 and J usage is TRBJ1-1; the match to TRBD1 covers 7 bases. The CDR3 sequence is 16 residues long. Germline V gives CDR1 MNHEY, CDR2 SVGAGI. With V trimmed by 0 bases and J by 2 bases, 6 bases remained unmatched. The CDR3 bases are TGTGCCAGCAGTTACTCGGGCAGGGGGTATAACACTGAAGCTTTCTTT. Amino acid sequence: CASSYSGRGYNTEAFF.

This clone has a single count. This chain uses TRBV19 with TRBJ1-2, with TRBD1 matching over 7 bases. The CDR3 is 14 residues long. CDR1 LNHDA and CDR2 SQIVND come from the germline V gene (reference sequence). With 3 bases clipped from V and 4 bases from J, the junction kept 5 bases outside the gene matches. CDR3 loop: CASSMGQLTYGYTF. The DNA of the CDR3 is TGTGCCAGTAGTATGGGACAGCTAACCTATGGCTACACCTTC.